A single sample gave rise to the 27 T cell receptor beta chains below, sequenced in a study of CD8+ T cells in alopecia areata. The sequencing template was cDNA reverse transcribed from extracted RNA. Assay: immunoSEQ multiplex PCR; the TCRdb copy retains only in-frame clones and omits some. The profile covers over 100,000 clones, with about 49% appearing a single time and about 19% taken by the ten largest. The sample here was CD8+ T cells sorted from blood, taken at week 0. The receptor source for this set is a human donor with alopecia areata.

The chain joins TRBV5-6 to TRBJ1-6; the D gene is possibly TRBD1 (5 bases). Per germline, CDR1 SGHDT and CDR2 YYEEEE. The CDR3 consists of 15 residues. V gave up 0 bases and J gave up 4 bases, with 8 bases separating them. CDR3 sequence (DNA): TGTGCCAGCAGCTTGGGACAGTTATATAATTCACCCCTCCACTTT. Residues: CASSLGQLYNSPLHF. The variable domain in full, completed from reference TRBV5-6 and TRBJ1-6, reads DAGVTQSPTHLIKTRGQQVTLRCSPKSGHDTVSWYQQALGQGPQFIFQYYEEEERQRGNFPDRFSGHQFPNYSSELNVNALLLGDSALYLCASSLGQLYNSPLHFGNGTRLTVT.

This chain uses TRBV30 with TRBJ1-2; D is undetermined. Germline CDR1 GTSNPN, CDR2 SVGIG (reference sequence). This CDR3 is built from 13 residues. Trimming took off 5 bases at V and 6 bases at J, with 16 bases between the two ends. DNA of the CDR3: TGTGCCTGGGGACCCCAAGGGCAGCATGGCTACACCTTC. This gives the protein CAWGPQGQHGYTF.

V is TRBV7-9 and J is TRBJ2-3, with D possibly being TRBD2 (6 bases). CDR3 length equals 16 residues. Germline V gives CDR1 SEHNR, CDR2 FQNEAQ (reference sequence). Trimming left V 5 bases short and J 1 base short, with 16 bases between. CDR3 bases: TGTGCCAGCAGCCCCCAACTAGCAAGCGGCACAGATACGCAGTATTTT. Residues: CASSPQLASGTDTQYF.

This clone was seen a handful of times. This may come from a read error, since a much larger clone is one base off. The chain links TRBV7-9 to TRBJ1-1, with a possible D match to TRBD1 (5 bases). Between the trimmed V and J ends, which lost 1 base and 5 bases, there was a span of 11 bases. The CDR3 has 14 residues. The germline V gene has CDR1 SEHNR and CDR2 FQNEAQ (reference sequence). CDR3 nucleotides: TGTGCCAGCAGCTTAGACAGGCGTGGGACTGAAGCTTTCTTT. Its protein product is CASSLDRRGTEAFF.

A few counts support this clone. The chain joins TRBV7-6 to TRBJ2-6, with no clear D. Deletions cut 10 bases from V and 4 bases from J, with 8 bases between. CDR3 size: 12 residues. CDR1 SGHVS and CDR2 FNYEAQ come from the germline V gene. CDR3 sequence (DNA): TGTGCCATATTATCGGGGGCCAACGTCCTGACTTTC. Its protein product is CAILSGANVLTF.

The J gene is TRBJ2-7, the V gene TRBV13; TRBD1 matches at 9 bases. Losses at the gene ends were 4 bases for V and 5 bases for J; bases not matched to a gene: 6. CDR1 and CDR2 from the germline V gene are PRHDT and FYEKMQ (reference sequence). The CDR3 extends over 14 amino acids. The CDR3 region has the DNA TGTGCCAGCAGCTGGGTGACAGGGGGAAACGAGCAGTACTTC. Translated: CASSWVTGGNEQYF.

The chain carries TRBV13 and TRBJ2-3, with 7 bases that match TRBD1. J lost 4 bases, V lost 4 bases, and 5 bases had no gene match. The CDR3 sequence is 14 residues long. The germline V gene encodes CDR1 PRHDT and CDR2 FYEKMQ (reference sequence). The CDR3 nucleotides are TGTGCCAGCAGCTCTACAGGGGTTGCAGATACGCAGTATTTT. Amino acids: CASSSTGVADTQYF.

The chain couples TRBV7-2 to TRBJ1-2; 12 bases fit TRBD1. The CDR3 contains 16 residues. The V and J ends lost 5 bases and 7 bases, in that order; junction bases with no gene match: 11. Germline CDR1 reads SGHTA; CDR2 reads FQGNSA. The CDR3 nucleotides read TGTGCCAGCAGCCCAGGGGCGGGACAGGGGGCGCGTGGCTACACCTTC. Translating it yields CASSPGAGQGARGYTF.

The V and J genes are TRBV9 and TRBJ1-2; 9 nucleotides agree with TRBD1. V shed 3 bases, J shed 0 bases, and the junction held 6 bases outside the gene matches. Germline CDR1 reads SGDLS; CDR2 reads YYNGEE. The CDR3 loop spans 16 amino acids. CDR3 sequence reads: CASSGDRVRANYGYTF. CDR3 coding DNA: TGTGCCAGCAGCGGGGACAGGGTACGAGCTAACTATGGCTACACCTTC. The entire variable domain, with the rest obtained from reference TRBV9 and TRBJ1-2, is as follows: DSGVTQTPKHLITATGQRVTLRCSPRSGDLSVYWYQQSLDQGLQFLIQYYNGEERAKGNILERFSAQQFPDLHSELNLSSLELGDSALYFCASSGDRVRANYGYTFGSGTRLTVV.

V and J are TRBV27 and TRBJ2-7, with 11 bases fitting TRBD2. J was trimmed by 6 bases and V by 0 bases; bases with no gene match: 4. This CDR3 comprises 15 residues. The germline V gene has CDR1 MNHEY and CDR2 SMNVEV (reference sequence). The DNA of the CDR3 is TGTGCCAGCAGTTTATCGGTAGCGGGGGGGCCCGAGCAGTACTTC. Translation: CASSLSVAGGPEQYF.

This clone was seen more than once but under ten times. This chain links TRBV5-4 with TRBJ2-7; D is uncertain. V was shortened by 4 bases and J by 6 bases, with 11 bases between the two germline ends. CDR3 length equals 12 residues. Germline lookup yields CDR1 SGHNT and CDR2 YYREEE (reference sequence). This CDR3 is CASSLQSAEQYF. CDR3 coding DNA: TGTGCCAGCAGCCTTCAGTCGGCCGAGCAGTACTTC.

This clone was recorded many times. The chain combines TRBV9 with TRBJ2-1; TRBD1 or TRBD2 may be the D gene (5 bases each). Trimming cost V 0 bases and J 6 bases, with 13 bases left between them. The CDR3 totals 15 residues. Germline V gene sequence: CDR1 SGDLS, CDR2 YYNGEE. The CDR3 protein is CASSVGEGWANEQFF. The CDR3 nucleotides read TGTGCCAGCAGCGTAGGAGAGGGGTGGGCCAATGAGCAGTTCTTC.

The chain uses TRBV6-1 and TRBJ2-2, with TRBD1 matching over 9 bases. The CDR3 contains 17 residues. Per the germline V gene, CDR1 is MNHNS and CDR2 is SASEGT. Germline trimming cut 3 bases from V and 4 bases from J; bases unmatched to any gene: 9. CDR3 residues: CASSDWMTGGVTGELFF. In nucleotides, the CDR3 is TGTGCCAGCAGTGACTGGATGACAGGGGGGGTCACCGGGGAGCTGTTTTTT.

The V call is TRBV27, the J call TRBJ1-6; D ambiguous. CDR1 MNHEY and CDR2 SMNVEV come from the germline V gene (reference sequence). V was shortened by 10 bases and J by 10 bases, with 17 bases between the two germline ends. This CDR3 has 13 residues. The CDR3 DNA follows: TGTGCCACCGGGCAAAACTCCTTCTCACCCCTCCACTTT. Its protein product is CATGQNSFSPLHF.

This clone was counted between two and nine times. The CDR3 sequence is CAWTPGTGGTEAFF. The CDR3 region has the DNA TGTGCCTGGACCCCCGGGACAGGGGGCACTGAAGCTTTCTTT. The chain links TRBV30 to TRBJ1-1, with TRBD1 matching 11 bases. The CDR3 is 14 residues long. Germline-derived CDR1 and CDR2 are GTSNPN and SVGIG (reference sequence). Trimming removed 4 bases from V and 4 bases from J; junction bases left unmatched: 5. The full variable domain, completed using reference TRBV30 and TRBJ1-1, is SQTIHQWPATLVQPVGSPLSLECTVEGTSNPNLYWYRQAAGRGLQLLFYSVGIGQISSEVPQNLSASRPQDRQFILSSKKLLLSDSGFYLCAWTPGTGGTEAFFGQGTRLTVV.

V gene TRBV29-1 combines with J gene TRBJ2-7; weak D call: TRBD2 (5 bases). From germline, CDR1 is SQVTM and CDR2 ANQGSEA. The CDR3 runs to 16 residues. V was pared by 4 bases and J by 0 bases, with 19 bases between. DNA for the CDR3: TGCAGCGTTGTTTTACGGGGTGGGCGATTCTCCTACGAGCAGTACTTC. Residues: CSVVLRGGRFSYEQYF.

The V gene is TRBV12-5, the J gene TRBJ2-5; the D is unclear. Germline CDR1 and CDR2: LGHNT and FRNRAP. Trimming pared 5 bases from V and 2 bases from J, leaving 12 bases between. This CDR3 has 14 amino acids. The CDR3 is CASGRPDHQETQYF. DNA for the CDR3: TGTGCTAGTGGTCGACCGGACCATCAAGAGACCCAGTACTTC.

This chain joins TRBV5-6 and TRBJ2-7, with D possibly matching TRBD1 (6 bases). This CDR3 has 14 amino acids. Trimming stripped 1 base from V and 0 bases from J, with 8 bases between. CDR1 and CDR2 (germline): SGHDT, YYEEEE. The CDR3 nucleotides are TGTGCCAGCAGCTTGCTGGACAGCTCCTACGAGCAGTACTTC. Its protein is CASSLLDSSYEQYF.

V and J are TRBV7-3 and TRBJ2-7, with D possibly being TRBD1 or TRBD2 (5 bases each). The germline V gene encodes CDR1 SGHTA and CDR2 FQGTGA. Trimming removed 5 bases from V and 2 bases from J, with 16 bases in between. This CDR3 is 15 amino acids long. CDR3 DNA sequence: TGTGCCAGCAGCGAAGGGGACGGCCCCCCCTACGAGCAGTACTTC. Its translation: CASSEGDGPPYEQYF.

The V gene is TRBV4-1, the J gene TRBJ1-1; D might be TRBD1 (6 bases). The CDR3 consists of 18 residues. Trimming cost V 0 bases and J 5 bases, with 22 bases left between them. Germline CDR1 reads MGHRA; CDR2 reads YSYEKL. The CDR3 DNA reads TGCGCCAGCAGCCAAGATGAAGGAGCAGGGGAGGCTAGGACTGAAGCTTTCTTT. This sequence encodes CASSQDEGAGEARTEAFF.

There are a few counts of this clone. The CDR3 DNA sequence: TGCGCCAGCAGCCTAGGAACAAACTATGGCTACACCTTC. This encodes CASSLGTNYGYTF. This chain joins TRBV5-1 and TRBJ1-2; unclear D gene. Germline V gives CDR1 SGHRS, CDR2 YFSETQ. The V end was cut by 4 bases, the J end by 2 bases, with 9 bases between. This CDR3 has 13 amino acids.

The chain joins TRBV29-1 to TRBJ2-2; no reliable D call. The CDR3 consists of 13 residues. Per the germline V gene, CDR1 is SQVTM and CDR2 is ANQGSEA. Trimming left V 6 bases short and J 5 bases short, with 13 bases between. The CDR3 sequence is CSVPGPETGELFF. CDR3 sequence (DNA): TGCAGCGTCCCAGGACCCGAAACCGGGGAGCTGTTTTTT.

DNA of the CDR3: TGTGCCAGCAGTGAACGGGGGCCTGGGTACAATGAGCAGTTCTTC. Translated, it gives CASSERGPGYNEQFF. The gene calls are TRBV25-1 and TRBJ2-1; D might be TRBD1 or TRBD2, each matching 6 bases. From germline, CDR1 is MGHDK and CDR2 SYGVNS. V lost 2 bases and J 4 bases, leaving 12 bases between the germline ends. The CDR3 consists of 15 residues.

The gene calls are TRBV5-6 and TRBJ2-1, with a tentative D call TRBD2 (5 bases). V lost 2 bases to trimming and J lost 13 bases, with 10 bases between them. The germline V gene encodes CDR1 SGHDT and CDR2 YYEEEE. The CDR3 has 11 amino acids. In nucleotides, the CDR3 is TGTGCCAGCAGCTTTGGGCGGGCCCAGTTCTTC. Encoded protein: CASSFGRAQFF.

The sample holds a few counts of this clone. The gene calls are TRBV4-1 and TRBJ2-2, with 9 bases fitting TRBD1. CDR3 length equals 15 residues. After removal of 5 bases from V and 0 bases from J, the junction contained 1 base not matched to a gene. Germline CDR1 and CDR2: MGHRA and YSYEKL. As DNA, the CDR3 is TGCGCCAGCAGCTACAGGGGGCCGAACACCGGGGAGCTGTTTTTT. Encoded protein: CASSYRGPNTGELFF.

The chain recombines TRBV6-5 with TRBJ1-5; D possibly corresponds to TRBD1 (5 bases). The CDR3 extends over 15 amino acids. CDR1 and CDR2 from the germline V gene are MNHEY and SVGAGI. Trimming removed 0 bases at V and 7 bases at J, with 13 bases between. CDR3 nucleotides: TGTGCCAGCAGTTACTCGCGCAGGGTGGAACAGCCCCAGCATTTT. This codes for CASSYSRRVEQPQHF.

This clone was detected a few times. The CDR3 reads CASSQGQQETQYF. In DNA form, the CDR3 reads TGCGCCAGCAGCCAGGGACAGCAAGAGACCCAGTACTTC. This chain joins TRBV4-1 and TRBJ2-5; 7 bases are a match to TRBD1. The CDR3 extends over 13 amino acids. Trimming at V came to 3 bases and at J to 2 bases, leaving 0 bases not matched to a gene. Germline assignment: CDR1 MGHRA and CDR2 YSYEKL.